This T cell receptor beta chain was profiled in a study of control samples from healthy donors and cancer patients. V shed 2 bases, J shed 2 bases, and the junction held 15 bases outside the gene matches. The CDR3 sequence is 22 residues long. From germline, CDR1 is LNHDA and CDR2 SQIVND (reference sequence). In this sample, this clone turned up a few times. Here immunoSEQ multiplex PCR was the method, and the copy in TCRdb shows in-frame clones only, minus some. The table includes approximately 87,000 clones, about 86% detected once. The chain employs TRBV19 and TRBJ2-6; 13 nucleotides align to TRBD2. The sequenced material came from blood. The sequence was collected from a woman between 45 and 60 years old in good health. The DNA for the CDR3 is TGTGCCAGTAGTATAATCGGACTAGCGGGAGTTGTGGGGGGCCCTGGGGCCAACGTCCTGACTTTC. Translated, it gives CASSIIGLAGVVGGPGANVLTF. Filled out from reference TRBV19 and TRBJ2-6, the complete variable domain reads DGGITQSPKYLFRKEGQNVTLSCEQNLNHDAMYWYRQDPGQGLRLIYYSQIVNDFQKGDIAEGYSVSREKKESFPLTVTSAQKNPTAFYLCASSIIGLAGVVGGPGANVLTFGAGSRLTVL.